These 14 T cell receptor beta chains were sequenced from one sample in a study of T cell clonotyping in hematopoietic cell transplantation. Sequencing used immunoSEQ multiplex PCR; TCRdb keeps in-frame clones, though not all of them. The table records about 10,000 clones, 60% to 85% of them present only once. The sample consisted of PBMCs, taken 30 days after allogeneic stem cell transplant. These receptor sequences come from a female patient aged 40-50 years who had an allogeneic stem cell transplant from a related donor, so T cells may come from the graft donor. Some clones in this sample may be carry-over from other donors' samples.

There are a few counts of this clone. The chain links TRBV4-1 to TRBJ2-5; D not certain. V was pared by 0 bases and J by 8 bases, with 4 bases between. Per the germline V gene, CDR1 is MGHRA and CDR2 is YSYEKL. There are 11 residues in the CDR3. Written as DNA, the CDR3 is TGCGCCAGCAGCCAAGAGTATACCCAGTACTTC. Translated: CASSQEYTQYF.

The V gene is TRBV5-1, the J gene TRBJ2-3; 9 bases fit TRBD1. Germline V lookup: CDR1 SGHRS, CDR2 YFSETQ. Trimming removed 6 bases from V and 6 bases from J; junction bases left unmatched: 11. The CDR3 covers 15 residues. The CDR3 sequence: CASTRTGDGFDTQYF. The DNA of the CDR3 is TGCGCCAGCACCCGGACAGGGGATGGTTTTGATACGCAGTATTTT.

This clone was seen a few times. The DNA for the CDR3 is TGCGCCAGCAGCCAGGGACACGGTCAAGAGACCCAGTACTTC. Its protein is CASSQGHGQETQYF. The rearrangement links TRBV5-1 to TRBJ2-5, with a possible D match to TRBD1 (6 bases). V was shortened by 4 bases and J by 2 bases, with 12 bases between the two germline ends. CDR1 SGHRS and CDR2 YFSETQ come from the germline V gene. This CDR3 spans 14 amino acids.

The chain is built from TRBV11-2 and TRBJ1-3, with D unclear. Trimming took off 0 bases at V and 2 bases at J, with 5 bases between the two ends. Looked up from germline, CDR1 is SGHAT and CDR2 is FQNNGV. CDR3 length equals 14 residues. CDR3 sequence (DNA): TGTGCCAGCAGCTTAGATCACACTGGAAACACCATATATTTT. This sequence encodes CASSLDHTGNTIYF.

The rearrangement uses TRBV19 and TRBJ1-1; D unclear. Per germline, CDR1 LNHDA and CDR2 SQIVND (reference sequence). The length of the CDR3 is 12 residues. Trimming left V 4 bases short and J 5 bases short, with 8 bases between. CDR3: CASSSLGTEAFF. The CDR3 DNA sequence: TGTGCCAGTAGTAGCCTGGGGACTGAAGCTTTCTTT. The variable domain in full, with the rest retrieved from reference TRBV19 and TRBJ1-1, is DGGITQSPKYLFRKEGQNVTLSCEQNLNHDAMYWYRQDPGQGLRLIYYSQIVNDFQKGDIAEGYSVSREKKESFPLTVTSAQKNPTAFYLCASSSLGTEAFFGQGTRLTVV.

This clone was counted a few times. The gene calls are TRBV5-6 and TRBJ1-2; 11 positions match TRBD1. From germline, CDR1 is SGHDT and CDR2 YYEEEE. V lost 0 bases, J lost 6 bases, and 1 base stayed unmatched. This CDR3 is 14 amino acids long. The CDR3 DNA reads TGTGCCAGCAGCTTGGGGACAGGGGGCCATGGCTACACCTTC. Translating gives CASSLGTGGHGYTF.

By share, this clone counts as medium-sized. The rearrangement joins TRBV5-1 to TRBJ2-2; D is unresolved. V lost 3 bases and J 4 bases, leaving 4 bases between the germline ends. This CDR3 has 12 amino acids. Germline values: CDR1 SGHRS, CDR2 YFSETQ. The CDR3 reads CASSYSTGELFF. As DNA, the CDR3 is TGCGCCAGCAGCTATTCCACCGGGGAGCTGTTTTTT.

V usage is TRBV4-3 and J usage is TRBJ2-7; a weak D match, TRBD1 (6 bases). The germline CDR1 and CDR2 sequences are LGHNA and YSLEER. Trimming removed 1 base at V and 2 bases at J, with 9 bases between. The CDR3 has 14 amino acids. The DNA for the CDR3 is TGCGCCAGCAGCCAAGCAGGGGCCCCCTACGAGCAGTACTTC. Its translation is CASSQAGAPYEQYF.

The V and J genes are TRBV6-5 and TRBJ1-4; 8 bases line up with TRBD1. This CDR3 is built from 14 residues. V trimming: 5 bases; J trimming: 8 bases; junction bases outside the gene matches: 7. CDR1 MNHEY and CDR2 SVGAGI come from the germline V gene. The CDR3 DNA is TGTGCCAGCAGTAAGGGCACAGGGGGAGAAAAACTGTTTTTT. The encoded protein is CASSKGTGGEKLFF.

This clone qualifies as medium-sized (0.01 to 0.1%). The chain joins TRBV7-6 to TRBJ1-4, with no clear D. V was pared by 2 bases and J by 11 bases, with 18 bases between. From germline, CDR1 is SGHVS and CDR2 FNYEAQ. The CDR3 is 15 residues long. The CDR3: CASSLYSRARPKLFF. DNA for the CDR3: TGTGCCAGCAGCTTATATTCTCGAGCTCGGCCCAAACTGTTTTTT. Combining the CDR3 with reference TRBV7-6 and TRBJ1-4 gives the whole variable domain GAGVSQSPRYKVTKRGQDVALRCDPISGHVSLYWYRQALGQGPEFLTYFNYEAQQDKSGLPNDRFSAERPEGSISTLTIQRTEQRDSAMYRCASSLYSRARPKLFFGSGTQLSVL.

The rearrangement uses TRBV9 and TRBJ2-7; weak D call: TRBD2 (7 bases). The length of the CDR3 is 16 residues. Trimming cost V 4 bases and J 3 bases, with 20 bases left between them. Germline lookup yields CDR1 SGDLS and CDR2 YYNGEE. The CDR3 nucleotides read TGTGCCAGCAGCTCGAGAGCGGGACAAAGTTTCTACGAGCAGTACTTC. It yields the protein CASSSRAGQSFYEQYF.

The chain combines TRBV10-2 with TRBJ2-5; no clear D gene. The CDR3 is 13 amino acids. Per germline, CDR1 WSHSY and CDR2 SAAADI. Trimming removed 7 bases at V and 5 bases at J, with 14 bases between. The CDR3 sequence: CASISAGAETQYF. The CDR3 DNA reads TGCGCCAGCATTTCAGCCGGCGCGGAGACCCAGTACTTC.

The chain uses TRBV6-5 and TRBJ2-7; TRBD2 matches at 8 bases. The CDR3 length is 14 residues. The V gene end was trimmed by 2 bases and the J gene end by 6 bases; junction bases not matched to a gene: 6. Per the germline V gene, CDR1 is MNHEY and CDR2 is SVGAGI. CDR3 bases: TGTGCCAGCAGTTACCTTACTAGCGGTGGCGAGCAGTACTTC. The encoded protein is CASSYLTSGGEQYF.

In DNA, the CDR3 is TGTGCCAGCAGCTTAGGGGTCGGGACCCCCTCTGGAAACACCATATATTTT. Amino acid sequence: CASSLGVGTPSGNTIYF. The V call is TRBV27, the J call TRBJ1-3; D perhaps matches TRBD1 (5 bases). Trimming cost V 6 bases and J 0 bases, with 18 bases left between them. Germline V gene lookup returns CDR1 MNHEY and CDR2 SMNVEV (reference sequence). This CDR3 is 17 amino acids long.